This entry lists 23 T cell receptor beta chains sequenced from one sample in a study of metastatic and nonmetastatic thyroid tumors. MiXCR was used by TCRdb to re-call the PCR reads. The profile shows around 35,000 clones, around 15% of them singletons. Thyroid surgery had not been preceded by any treatment in any patient. The specimen was blood. These receptors were taken from a female donor with papillary thyroid cancer or a benign thyroid nodule (not recorded which). Some clones in this sample may be carry-over from other donors' samples.

On this clone itself: This is likely a read error, given that the CDR3 carries no conserved phenylalanine or tryptophan at its end. The DNA is left out, because the CDR3 cannot be placed on it with certainty; the CDR3 is given as TCRdb lists it. This chain connects TRBV7-9 to TRBJ1-3. The germline V gene encodes CDR1 SEHNR and CDR2 FQNEAQ (reference sequence). The CDR3 adds up to 8 amino acids, both ends counted. This CDR3 is CASSLALA.

There are many counts of this clone. The chain joins TRBV3-1 to TRBJ2-3; no firm D call. In germline, CDR1 is LGHDT, CDR2 YNNKEL (reference sequence). The CDR3 sequence is 16 residues long. The germline V and J ends were trimmed by 1 base and 0 bases, with 11 bases remaining between them. This CDR3 reads CASSQVGKGSTDTQYF. CDR3 sequence (DNA): TGTGCCAGCAGCCAAGTGGGGAAGGGTAGCACAGATACGCAGTATTTT.

This clone was counted at least ten times. The genes are TRBV10-1 and TRBJ2-3; maybe TRBD1 (6 bases). This CDR3 region has 16 residues. Germline-derived CDR1 and CDR2 are WNHNN and SYGVQD (reference sequence). V was shortened by 6 bases and J by 3 bases, with 19 bases between the two germline ends. DNA of the CDR3: TGCGCCAGCAGCGATCGAACAGGGAGCGTTACAGATACGCAGTATTTT. Translation gives CASSDRTGSVTDTQYF.

The rearrangement links TRBV20-1 to TRBJ2-3; no clear D. Germline loops: CDR1 DFQATT, CDR2 SNEGSKA (reference sequence). The CDR3 is made up of 15 amino acids. CDR3 in amino acids: CRTAPKTRFTDTQYF. The CDR3 region has the DNA TGCAGAACCGCTCCGAAGACTCGATTCACAGATACGCAGTATTTT.

This clone came up many times. V gene TRBV5-1 combines with J gene TRBJ2-1, with 7 bases that match TRBD1. The V gene end was trimmed by 4 bases and the J gene end by 2 bases; junction bases not matched to a gene: 6. This CDR3 spans 15 amino acids. Germline V gene lookup returns CDR1 SGHRS and CDR2 YFSETQ. The CDR3 DNA follows: TGCGCCAGCAGCCAGACAGGGCCCACCTACAATGAGCAGTTCTTC. Translated: CASSQTGPTYNEQFF.

The table lists this clone with many counts. The CDR3: CASSRALSGRGETQYF. CDR3 in DNA: TGTGCCAGCAGTCGAGCACTCAGCGGGAGGGGAGAGACCCAGTACTTC. The gene calls are TRBV6-1 and TRBJ2-5; TRBD2 agrees at 10 bases. Losses at the gene ends were 5 bases for V and 4 bases for J; bases not matched to a gene: 10. Germline V CDR1 and CDR2: MNHNS, SASEGT. CDR3 size: 16 residues.

The table lists this clone with many counts. The chain combines TRBV30 with TRBJ1-1; D gene ambiguous. V dropped 8 bases and J dropped 0 bases, with 13 bases sitting between them. This CDR3 contains 13 residues. The germline CDR1 and CDR2 sequences are GTSNPN and SVGIG (reference sequence). This CDR3 reads CALTRLLNTEAFF. As DNA, the CDR3 is TGTGCCCTCACTAGGCTGTTGAACACTGAAGCTTTCTTT.

This clone was detected a few times. This chain joins TRBV6-1 and TRBJ1-2; 10 bases agree with TRBD1. V was clipped by 4 bases and J by 12 bases; unmatched bases: 14. Germline-derived CDR1 and CDR2 are MNHNS and SASEGT. The CDR3 runs to 15 residues. The CDR3 spells CASSASSGTGVNHTF. For the CDR3, the DNA is TGTGCCAGCAGTGCCAGTTCAGGGACAGGGGTTAACCACACCTTC.

The table lists this clone with a few counts. The chain joins TRBV29-1 to TRBJ2-1, with TRBD2 as a possible D gene (6 bases). The CDR3 contains 11 residues. V was shortened by 7 bases and J by 7 bases, with 11 bases between the two germline ends. The germline V gene has CDR1 SQVTM and CDR2 ANQGSEA. The CDR3 DNA reads TGCAGCGGGGGACTTATGAATGAGCAGTTCTTC. Translated, it gives CSGGLMNEQFF.

This clone was counted ten times or more. The V and J genes are TRBV29-1 and TRBJ2-7, with D possibly TRBD1 on 5 matching bases. Germline assignment: CDR1 SQVTM and CDR2 ANQGSEA. The CDR3 consists of 13 residues. V lost 4 bases and J lost 0, with 10 bases in between. The CDR3 here is CSVAQATSYEQYF. CDR3 nucleotides: TGCAGCGTTGCACAGGCGACCTCCTACGAGCAGTACTTC.

This clone showed up many times. This chain uses TRBV20-1 with TRBJ1-6; possibly TRBD1 for D (5 bases). The CDR3 consists of 15 residues. V shed 4 bases and J shed 9 bases, with 19 bases lying between them. In germline, CDR1 is DFQATT, CDR2 SNEGSKA (reference sequence). As DNA, the CDR3 is TGCAGTGCTATAGACCGGGACTTTGTCGGTTCACCCCTCCACTTT. It is translated as CSAIDRDFVGSPLHF.

V and J are TRBV20-1 and TRBJ2-1; the D gene is possibly TRBD2 (5 bases). Germline CDR1 DFQATT, CDR2 SNEGSKA (reference sequence). The CDR3 spans 15 residues. The V end was cut by 3 bases, the J end by 4 bases, with 16 bases between. The CDR3 loop reads CSASGRGQVYNEQFF. CDR3 coding DNA: TGCAGTGCTAGTGGTCGGGGTCAAGTGTACAATGAGCAGTTCTTC.

This clone occurred many times. This sample also contains other DNA sequences that code for the same CDR3. The rearrangement links TRBV4-1 to TRBJ2-5; D possibly corresponds to TRBD1 (6 bases). Between the trimmed V and J ends, which lost 6 bases and 4 bases, there was a span of 18 bases. Germline V gene sequence: CDR1 MGHRA, CDR2 YSYEKL. This CDR3 contains 15 residues. The CDR3 protein is CASRVGGVGRETQYF. The CDR3 coding sequence is TGCGCCAGCAGGGTAGGGGGAGTGGGTCGAGAGACCCAGTACTTC.

This clone was seen repeatedly, ten times or more. The chain has TRBV20-1 and TRBJ1-5, with D possibly TRBD1 on 5 matching bases. V gave up 0 bases and J gave up 5 bases, with 17 bases separating them. Per the germline V gene, CDR1 is DFQATT and CDR2 is SNEGSKA (reference sequence). The CDR3 spans 16 residues. The CDR3 DNA follows: TGCAGTGCTAGAGATTCCGGGGACCAGAGACATCAGCCCCAGCATTTT. Translating it yields CSARDSGDQRHQPQHF.

This clone was counted many times. The genes are TRBV20-1 and TRBJ1-1; D is undetermined. Germline V gives CDR1 DFQATT, CDR2 SNEGSKA (reference sequence). CDR3 size: 10 residues. V shed 3 bases and J shed 4 bases, with 3 bases lying between them. CDR3 amino acids: CSASATEAFF. The CDR3 nucleotides read TGCAGTGCTAGTGCCACTGAAGCTTTCTTT.

There are a few counts of this clone. The chain is built from TRBV6-9 and TRBJ2-7, with D possibly being TRBD2 (6 bases). From germline, CDR1 is MNHGY and CDR2 SVAAGI. V lost 0 bases to trimming and J lost 0 bases, with 12 bases between them. CDR3 length equals 16 residues. The CDR3 is CASSYSGGTSSYEQYF. For the CDR3, the DNA is TGTGCCAGCAGTTATTCCGGCGGGACGAGCTCCTACGAGCAGTACTTC.

This clone has ten or more counts. This sequence joins TRBV5-1 and TRBJ2-7; 11 nucleotides agree with TRBD1. V was pared by 0 bases and J by 7 bases, with 6 bases of the junction left unmatched. The CDR3 spans 15 residues. Germline assignment: CDR1 SGHRS and CDR2 YFSETQ. The CDR3 sequence: CASSLVGQGALEQYF. The CDR3 nucleotides are TGCGCCAGCAGCTTGGTAGGACAGGGGGCTCTTGAGCAGTACTTC.

The rearrangement uses TRBV4-2 and TRBJ1-2, with TRBD1 matching 8 bases. Germline CDR1 and CDR2: LGHNA and YNFKEQ. V lost 1 base to trimming and J lost 5 bases; unmatched junction nucleotides: 0. CDR3 length: 13 residues. CDR3 bases: TGTGCCAGCAGCCAAGGGACAGGGTATGGCTACACCTTC. Residues: CASSQGTGYGYTF.

This clone has only a few counts. The chain combines TRBV12-3 or TRBV12-4 with TRBJ1-5, with D uncertain. The CDR3 runs to 15 residues. The ends were cut back, 3 bases at V and 0 bases at J, with 9 bases in the middle. CDR3 residues: CASSFGVDSNQPQHF. The CDR3 bases are TGTGCCAGCAGTTTCGGCGTCGATAGCAATCAGCCCCAGCATTTT.

This clone appeared many times. The V gene is TRBV27, the J gene TRBJ1-5; D ambiguous. Trimming shortened V by 0 bases and J by 2 bases, and 5 bases separated the two germline ends. The CDR3 is 14 amino acids. Per germline, CDR1 MNHEY and CDR2 SMNVEV (reference sequence). The DNA of the CDR3 is TGTGCCAGCAGTTTATCGGATGGCAATCAGCCCCAGCATTTT. This codes for CASSLSDGNQPQHF.

The chain couples TRBV5-1 to TRBJ2-6; a possible D gene is TRBD2 (5 bases). There are 14 residues in the CDR3. V was shortened by 5 bases and J by 4 bases, with 10 bases between the two germline ends. CDR1 SGHRS and CDR2 YFSETQ come from the germline V gene. The DNA of the CDR3 is TGCGCCAGCAGTGCGGGTGTGGGGGCCAACGTCCTGACTTTC. Protein: CASSAGVGANVLTF.

This clone was recorded many times. The chain has TRBV5-6 and TRBJ1-2; possible D gene TRBD1, 5 bases. The germline V gene has CDR1 SGHDT and CDR2 YYEEEE. V dropped 0 bases and J dropped 4 bases, with 13 bases sitting between them. This CDR3 comprises 15 residues. The CDR3 nucleotides are TGTGCCAGCAGCTTGGTTGGGACGGACTTCTATGGCTACACCTTC. Translation: CASSLVGTDFYGYTF.

This clone was counted at least ten times. The chain combines TRBV14 with TRBJ1-6; D ambiguous. The germline gives CDR1 SGHDN, CDR2 FVKESK. The length of the CDR3 is 15 residues. V lost 4 bases and J 7 bases, leaving 14 bases between the germline ends. As DNA, the CDR3 is TGTGCCAGCAGCCTAGACTCAAGACGGAATTCACCCCTCCACTTT. Translating gives CASSLDSRRNSPLHF.